This T cell receptor beta chain was captured in a study of shared clonotypes between healthy human individuals. In regard to this clone: Its antigen is undetermined.

Study-wide results and limits: Relative to their counterparts shared across all four donors, non-shared clonotypes exhibited diminished generation probabilities.

Germline V gives CDR1 SGHTA, CDR2 FQGNSA. The CDR3 spans 18 residues. Germline trimming cut 3 bases from V and 2 bases from J; bases unmatched to any gene: 10. Sequencing was at deep level. Several immunoSEQ 96-well plates shared each subset's DNA, each plate a replicate. TCRdb's table, derived via immunoSEQ multiplex PCR, lists solely in-frame clones and lacks some. The table lists fewer than 200,000 clones, around 63% of them singletons, with over 9.5% in the top ten. The sequencing input was memory CD4+ T cells sorted from blood. As for subset: CD45RA-negative fraction. This receptor was obtained from a man aged 25-45 years in good health. V gene TRBV7-2 combines with J gene TRBJ2-1; 10 bases line up with TRBD1. CDR3 sequence reads: CASSLRSPGQGTYNEQFF. The DNA for the CDR3 is TGTGCCAGCAGCTTGCGGTCACCGGGACAGGGGACCTACAATGAGCAGTTCTTC.